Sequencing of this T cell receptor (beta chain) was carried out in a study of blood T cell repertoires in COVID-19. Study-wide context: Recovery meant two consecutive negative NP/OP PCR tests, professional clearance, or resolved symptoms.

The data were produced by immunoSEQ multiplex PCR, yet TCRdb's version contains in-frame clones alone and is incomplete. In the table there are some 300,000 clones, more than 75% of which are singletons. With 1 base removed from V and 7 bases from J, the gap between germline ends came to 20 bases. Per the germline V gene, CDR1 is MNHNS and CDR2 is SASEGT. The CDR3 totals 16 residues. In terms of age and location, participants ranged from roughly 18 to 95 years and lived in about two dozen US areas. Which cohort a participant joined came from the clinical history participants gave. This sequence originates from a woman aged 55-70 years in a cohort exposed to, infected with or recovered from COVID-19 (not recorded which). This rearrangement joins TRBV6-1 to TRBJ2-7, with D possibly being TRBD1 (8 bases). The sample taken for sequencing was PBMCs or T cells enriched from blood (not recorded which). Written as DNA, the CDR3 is TGTGCCAGCAGTGAAGAGGATACAGGGGGGGCCTGGGAGCAGTACTTC. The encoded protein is CASSEEDTGGAWEQYF.